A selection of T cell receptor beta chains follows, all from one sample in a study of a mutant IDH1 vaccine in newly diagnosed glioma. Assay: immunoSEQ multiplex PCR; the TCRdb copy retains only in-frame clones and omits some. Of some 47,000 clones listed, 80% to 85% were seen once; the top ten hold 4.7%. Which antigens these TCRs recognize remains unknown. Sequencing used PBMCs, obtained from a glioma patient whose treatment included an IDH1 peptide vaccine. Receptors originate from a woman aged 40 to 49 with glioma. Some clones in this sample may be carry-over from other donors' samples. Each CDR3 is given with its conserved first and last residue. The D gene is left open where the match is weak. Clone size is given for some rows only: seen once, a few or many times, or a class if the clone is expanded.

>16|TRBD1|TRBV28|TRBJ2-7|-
CASSITGTGDPYEQYF
TGTGCCAGCAGTATTACCGGGACAGGGGACCCCTACGAGCAGTACTTC
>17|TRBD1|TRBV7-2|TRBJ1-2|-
CASSLAGRQGSNYGYTF
TGTGCCAGCAGCTTAGCGGGTAGACAGGGCTCTAACTATGGCTACACCTTC
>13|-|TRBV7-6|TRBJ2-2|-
CASSFQVAGELFF
TGTGCCAGCAGCTTTCAGGTTGCCGGGGAGCTGTTTTTT
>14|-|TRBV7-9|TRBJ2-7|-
CASSSTAQSYEQYF
TGTGCCAGCAGCTCTACGGCACAGTCCTACGAGCAGTACTTC
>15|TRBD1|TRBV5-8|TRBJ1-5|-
CASSSGQGGHQPQHF
TGTGCCAGCAGCTCGGGACAGGGAGGTCATCAGCCCCAGCATTTT
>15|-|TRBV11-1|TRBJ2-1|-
CASSPYIGRNNEQFF
TGTGCCAGCAGCCCCTATATTGGGAGAAACAATGAGCAGTTCTTC
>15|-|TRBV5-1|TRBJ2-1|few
CASSLGGGYYNEQFF
TGCGCCAGCAGCTTGGGAGGTGGATACTACAATGAGCAGTTCTTC
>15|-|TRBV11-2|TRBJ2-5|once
CASSFGGGSEETQYF
TGTGCCAGCAGCTTTGGGGGTGGCTCTGAAGAGACCCAGTACTTC
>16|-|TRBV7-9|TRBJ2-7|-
CASSKVRDVGIYEQYF
TGTGCCAGCAGCAAAGTCCGGGACGTGGGGATCTACGAGCAGTACTTC
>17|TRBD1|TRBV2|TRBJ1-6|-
CASSRQGVSSYNSPLHF
TGTGCCAGCAGTCGACAGGGGGTGAGCTCCTATAATTCACCCCTCCACTTT
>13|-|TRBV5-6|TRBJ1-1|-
CASSYSGTHEAFF
TGTGCCAGCAGCTACTCCGGGACACATGAAGCTTTCTTT
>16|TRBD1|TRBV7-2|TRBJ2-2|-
CASSGMGTGGTGELFF
TGTGCCAGCAGCGGGATGGGGACAGGGGGGACCGGGGAGCTGTTTTTT